One and the same sample provided the 7 T cell receptor beta chains below, sequenced in a study of blood T cell repertoires in COVID-19. Libraries were prepared by immunoSEQ multiplex PCR; TCRdb keeps only in-frame clonotypes and omits some of them. The repertoire has fewer than 110,000 clones, 89% of them found once; the top ten carry roughly 3.6%. Sequenced material: peripheral blood. Receptors originate from a woman aged 55-69 years with acute or convalescent COVID-19.

This chain links TRBV6-4 with TRBJ1-6; D is uncertain. This CDR3 contains 14 residues. Germline CDR1 MRHNA, CDR2 SNTAGT. The V gene lost 6 bases and the J gene lost 6 bases, with 12 bases spanning the gap. Here the CDR3 reads CASREGSLNSPLHF. DNA for the CDR3: TGTGCCAGCAGGGAAGGGAGCCTTAATTCACCCCTCCACTTT.

The chain uses TRBV28 and TRBJ2-7; 7 bases line up with TRBD1. V lost 10 bases and J lost 2; bases outside the gene matches: 8. The CDR3 totals 13 residues. The germline gives CDR1 MDHEN, CDR2 SYDVKM. The CDR3: CATRTGEAYEQYV. The CDR3 DNA is TGTGCCACCAGGACAGGAGAAGCCTACGAGCAGTACGTC.

The J gene is TRBJ2-1, the V gene TRBV27, with TRBD2 matching over 13 bases. V was pared by 1 base and J by 3 bases, with 9 bases of the junction left unmatched. The germline V gene has CDR1 MNHEY and CDR2 SMNVEV (reference sequence). CDR3 size: 19 residues. CDR3 amino acids: CASSLYGLAGAVGYNEQFF. The CDR3 bases are TGTGCCAGCAGTTTATATGGACTAGCGGGGGCCGTCGGCTACAATGAGCAGTTCTTC.

The table lists this clone with a count of one. The chain uses TRBV10-2 and TRBJ2-1; 10 nucleotides align to TRBD1. Germline assignment: CDR1 WSHSY and CDR2 SAAADI. Germline trimming cut 4 bases from V and 6 bases from J; bases unmatched to any gene: 3. This CDR3 region has 14 residues. CDR3 loop: CASSGTGGINEQFF. DNA for the CDR3: TGCGCCAGCAGTGGGACAGGGGGGATCAATGAGCAGTTCTTC.

The chain has TRBV19 and TRBJ1-6; 9 bases are shared with TRBD1. The CDR3 covers 16 residues. With 0 bases clipped from V and 4 bases from J, the junction kept 1 base outside the gene matches. The germline V gene has CDR1 LNHDA and CDR2 SQIVND (reference sequence). Here the CDR3 reads CASSIEDRGYNSPLHF. The CDR3 bases are TGTGCCAGTAGTATAGAAGACAGGGGGTATAATTCACCCCTCCACTTT.

The CDR3: CASSVGLRLATQYF. In DNA form, the CDR3 reads TGTGCCAGTAGTGTAGGGCTCCGCCTAGCTACGCAGTATTTT. The rearrangement joins TRBV19 to TRBJ2-3; perhaps TRBD2 as D (5 bases). Germline loops: CDR1 LNHDA, CDR2 SQIVND (reference sequence). CDR3 length equals 14 residues. Trimming removed 5 bases from V and 8 bases from J, with 17 bases in between.

This clone appeared a single time. The chain links TRBV13 to TRBJ1-3; D unclear. The CDR3 is 16 residues long. With 5 bases removed from V and 0 bases from J, the gap between germline ends came to 14 bases. Germline CDR1 is PRHDT and CDR2 is FYEKMQ (reference sequence). The chain's CDR3 is CASSPRGSHSGNTIYF. The CDR3 region has the DNA TGTGCCAGCAGCCCGAGAGGTAGCCACTCTGGAAACACCATATATTTT.